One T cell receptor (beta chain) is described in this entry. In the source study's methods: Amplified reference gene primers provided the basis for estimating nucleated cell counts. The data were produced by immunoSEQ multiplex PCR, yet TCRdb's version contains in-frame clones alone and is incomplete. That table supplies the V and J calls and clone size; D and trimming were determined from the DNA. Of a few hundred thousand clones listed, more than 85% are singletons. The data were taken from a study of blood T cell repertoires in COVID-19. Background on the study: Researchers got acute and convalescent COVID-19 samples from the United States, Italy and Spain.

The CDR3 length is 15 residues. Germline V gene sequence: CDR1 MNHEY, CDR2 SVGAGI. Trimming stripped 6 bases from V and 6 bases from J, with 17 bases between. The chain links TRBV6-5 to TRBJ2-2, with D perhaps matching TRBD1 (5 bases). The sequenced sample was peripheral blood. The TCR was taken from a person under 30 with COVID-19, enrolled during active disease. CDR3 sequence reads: CASSTRLGPAGELFF. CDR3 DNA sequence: TGTGCCAGCAGCACCCGATTGGGGCCAGCCGGGGAGCTGTTTTTT.